This passage covers 19 T cell receptor beta chains from one sample sequenced in a study of vaccination effects on CD4 cells after COVID-19. Their recognized antigens are unknown. Sequencing in the ViraFEST assay came after antigen-specific CD4+ T cells had been expanded with viral peptide pools, which were used to stimulate PBMC. The culture ran for about 11 days, and then CD4+ T cells were isolated. Vaccinated recipients, who were negative for nucleocapsid antibodies, had no history of SARS-CoV-2 infection. Clones were read by immunoSEQ multiplex PCR, and TCRdb kept only the in-frame ones, dropping some. The sample records tens of thousands of clones, roughly 70% being singletons. Sequencing used CD4+ T cells from PBMCs cultured with SARS-CoV-2 spike peptides, obtained before COVID-19 vaccination. Receptor source: a human donor who received a COVID-19 vaccine.

This clone has only one observation. The rearrangement uses TRBV10-3 and TRBJ2-5; 7 bases agree with TRBD1. The germline CDR1 and CDR2 sequences are ENHRY and SYGVKD. The CDR3 extends over 14 amino acids. V dropped 6 bases and J dropped 7; count of bases not matched to a gene: 11. CDR3 amino acids: CAIREVTGAGTQYF. CDR3 in DNA: TGTGCCATCAGGGAGGTAACAGGGGCGGGGACCCAGTACTTC.

V and J are TRBV19 and TRBJ2-1; TRBD2 agrees at 9 bases. Germline V gene data show CDR1 as LNHDA and CDR2 as SQIVND (reference sequence). Germline trimming cut 10 bases from V and 6 bases from J; bases unmatched to any gene: 16. The CDR3 is 16 residues long. The CDR3 nucleotides are TGTGCCACCAACGAGGGCGGGAGGGCCGGGGGCAATGAGCAGTTCTTC. The encoded protein is CATNEGGRAGGNEQFF. Drawing the rest from reference TRBV19 and TRBJ2-1, the complete variable domain is DGGITQSPKYLFRKEGQNVTLSCEQNLNHDAMYWYRQDPGQGLRLIYYSQIVNDFQKGDIAEGYSVSREKKESFPLTVTSAQKNPTAFYLCATNEGGRAGGNEQFFGPGTRLTVL.

V gene TRBV6-6 combines with J gene TRBJ2-7; 9 positions match TRBD1. Germline V gives CDR1 MNHNY, CDR2 SVGAGI (reference sequence). This CDR3 region has 16 residues. Trimming took 2 bases from V and 1 from J; bases not matched to a gene: 6. The CDR3 nucleotides read TGTGCCAGCAGTTACCCCGGGACAGGGACTTCCTACGAGCAGTACTTC. This encodes CASSYPGTGTSYEQYF.

The rearrangement joins TRBV10-3 to TRBJ2-3; 7 bases match TRBD1. CDR1 is ENHRY, CDR2 SYGVKD, per germline. The CDR3 covers 14 residues. Trimming cost V 5 bases and J 3 bases; bases outside gene matches: 5. The CDR3 is CAISRQGTTDTQYF. In DNA form, the CDR3 reads TGTGCCATCAGTCGACAGGGTACTACAGATACGCAGTATTTT.

This chain links TRBV30 with TRBJ1-1; D not resolved. V was trimmed by 3 bases and J by 2 bases, leaving 13 bases between them. The V gene's germline CDR1 is GTSNPN and CDR2 SVGIG (reference sequence). The CDR3 length is 14 residues. CDR3 DNA: TGTGCCTGGAGACCCCGTGGTATAAACACTGAAGCTTTCTTT. It is translated as CAWRPRGINTEAFF.

The rearrangement joins TRBV7-9 to TRBJ2-7; TRBD2 matches at 8 bases. The CDR3 has 14 residues. In germline, CDR1 is SEHNR, CDR2 FQNEAQ (reference sequence). The ends lost 5 bases at V and 3 bases at J; junction bases unmatched: 6. In DNA, the CDR3 is TGTGCCAGCAGCCCCGGGGGGGGCATCTACGAGCAGTACTTC. Amino acids: CASSPGGGIYEQYF.

The CDR3 nucleotides read TGTGCCATCACCGACGGAGCCTCTGGAAACACCATATATTTT. Protein: CAITDGASGNTIYF. This chain links TRBV10-3 with TRBJ1-3; D gene uncertain. V was clipped by 7 bases and J by 0 bases, with 10 bases between them. In germline, CDR1 is ENHRY, CDR2 SYGVKD. The CDR3 is 14 amino acids.

V gene TRBV18 combines with J gene TRBJ1-2; D unclear. Trimming took 3 bases from V and 4 from J, leaving 9 bases between them. Germline CDR1 is KGHSH and CDR2 is LQKENI. This CDR3 is built from 13 residues. The CDR3 protein is CASSPDGSYGYTF. The CDR3 region has the DNA TGTGCCAGCTCACCCGACGGTTCCTATGGCTACACCTTC. Looking up the rest from reference TRBV18 and TRBJ1-2 gives the full variable domain: NAGVMQNPRHLVRRRGQEARLRCSPMKGHSHVYWYRQLPEEGLKFMVYLQKENIIDESGMPKERFSAEFPKEGPSILRIQQVVRGDSAAYFCASSPDGSYGYTFGSGTRLTVV.

This chain links TRBV18 with TRBJ1-2, with D maybe TRBD1 (5 bases). Deletions cut 2 bases from V and 1 base from J, with 5 bases between. CDR3 size: 13 residues. Germline V gives CDR1 KGHSH, CDR2 LQKENI. The CDR3 bases are TGTGCCAGCTCACCAGACAGTAACTATGGCTACACCTTC. Translated, it gives CASSPDSNYGYTF.

V usage is TRBV12-3 or TRBV12-4 and J usage is TRBJ2-7; D not certain. The V end lost 3 bases, the J end lost 5 bases, and 8 bases lay between the germline ends. The CDR3 contains 12 residues. DNA of the CDR3: TGTGCCAGCAGTTTGTGGCAAAACGAGCAGTACTTC. Its protein is CASSLWQNEQYF.

The V and J genes are TRBV20-1 and TRBJ2-3, with 8 bases matching TRBD2. The CDR3 covers 15 residues. From germline, CDR1 is DFQATT and CDR2 SNEGSKA (reference sequence). Trimming removed 3 bases from V and 2 bases from J; junction bases left unmatched: 7. In DNA form, the CDR3 reads TGCAGTGCTAGTCCCCAGCGGGGGTCCACAGATACGCAGTATTTT. It yields the protein CSASPQRGSTDTQYF.

The chain has TRBV24-1 and TRBJ2-6; maybe TRBD1 (6 bases). Trimming removed 5 bases at V and 4 bases at J, with 17 bases between. The CDR3 length is 17 residues. Per germline, CDR1 KGHDR and CDR2 SFDVKD. The CDR3 sequence is CATSAGHRQAGANVLTF. The CDR3 DNA reads as TGTGCCACCAGTGCGGGCCACCGACAGGCCGGGGCCAACGTCCTGACTTTC.

The V and J genes are TRBV4-1 and TRBJ1-4; the match to TRBD1 covers 7 bases. Germline assignment: CDR1 MGHRA and CDR2 YSYEKL. V trimming: 3 bases; J trimming: 8 bases; junction bases outside the gene matches: 15. CDR3 size: 17 residues. CDR3 protein: CASSQYQQGKGPEKLFF. Written as DNA, the CDR3 is TGCGCCAGCAGCCAGTACCAACAGGGGAAGGGTCCCGAAAAACTGTTTTTT.

This clone was found once. The chain recombines TRBV7-2 with TRBJ2-7, with D possibly matching TRBD1 (7 bases). The CDR3 loop spans 18 amino acids. Trimming took 4 bases from V and 3 from J, leaving 25 bases between them. Germline V gives CDR1 SGHTA, CDR2 FQGNSA. CDR3 protein: CASSSRGGGAGGVYEQYF. The CDR3 DNA sequence: TGTGCCAGCAGCTCCAGGGGCGGAGGGGCAGGGGGTGTCTACGAGCAGTACTTC.

This chain's CDR3 is CASSFQQYVLYNSPLHF. The CDR3 DNA is TGTGCCAGCAGTTTCCAGCAATACGTTCTCTATAATTCACCCCTCCACTTT. The genes are TRBV28 and TRBJ1-6; D remains unclear. This CDR3 is built from 17 residues. V was shortened by 3 bases and J by 3 bases, with 15 bases between the two germline ends. Per the germline V gene, CDR1 is MDHEN and CDR2 is SYDVKM. The full variable domain, completed using reference TRBV28 and TRBJ1-6, is DVKVTQSSRYLVKRTGEKVFLECVQDMDHENMFWYRQDPGLGLRLIYFSYDVKMKEKGDIPEGYSVSREKKERFSLILESASTNQTSMYLCASSFQQYVLYNSPLHFGNGTRLTVT.

The chain links TRBV19 to TRBJ1-1; D gene uncertain. This CDR3 is built from 13 residues. CDR1 is LNHDA, CDR2 SQIVND, per germline (reference sequence). Between the trimmed V and J ends, which lost 4 bases and 4 bases, there was a span of 10 bases. As DNA, the CDR3 is TGTGCCAGTAGTAGGAAAGGGAGCACTGAAGCTTTCTTT. Its protein product is CASSRKGSTEAFF.

V is TRBV5-1 and J is TRBJ2-4, with 11 bases identical to TRBD2. CDR1 and CDR2 from the germline V gene are SGHRS and YFSETQ. The CDR3 runs 16 residues. V shed 4 bases, J shed 8 bases, and the junction held 11 bases outside the gene matches. The CDR3 reads CASSPRNSGGAHIQYF. The CDR3 DNA reads TGCGCCAGCAGCCCCCGGAATAGCGGGGGGGCCCACATTCAGTACTTC.

The V and J genes are TRBV5-8 and TRBJ2-7; tentatively, D is TRBD1 (5 bases). Trimming stripped 1 base from V and 0 bases from J, with 11 bases between. The CDR3 is 15 amino acids. Germline CDR1 reads SGHTS; CDR2 reads YDEGEE. The CDR3 nucleotides are TGTGCCAGCAGCTTGCAGGGAACGAGCTCCTACGAGCAGTACTTC. It specifies CASSLQGTSSYEQYF. The full variable domain, rest sourced from reference TRBV5-8 and TRBJ2-7, is EAGVTQSPTHLIKTRGQQATLRCSPISGHTSVYWYQQALGLGLQFLLWYDEGEERNRGNFPPRFSGRQFPNYSSELNVNALELEDSALYLCASSLQGTSSYEQYFGPGTRLTVT.

The chain employs TRBV6-6 and TRBJ1-5; D is unresolved. The CDR3 runs 13 residues. Germline lookup yields CDR1 MNHNY and CDR2 SVGAGI (reference sequence). V lost 3 bases, J lost 4 bases, and 7 bases lay in between. The CDR3 region has the DNA TGTGCCAGCAGTTATGGCCAAAATCAGCCCCAGCATTTT. Amino acids: CASSYGQNQPQHF.